The 18 T cell receptor beta chains below were found in one sample sequenced in a study of cytomegalovirus exposure and HLA in healthy donors. Primers included in the PCR were 60 Vbeta and 13 Jbeta primers. Assay used: immunoSEQ multiplex PCR; TCRdb lists only in-frame clones, some missing. The sample carries 60,000 to 70,000 clones, 60% to 80% recorded once. The source material was PBMCs. The receptors originated from a woman between 35 and 50 years old in good health and CMV-seropositive.

This chain joins TRBV7-2 and TRBJ1-2, with 9 bases lining up with TRBD1. The V gene's germline CDR1 is SGHTA and CDR2 FQGNSA. The V and J ends lost 2 bases and 11 bases, in that order; junction bases with no gene match: 6. This CDR3 contains 13 residues. CDR3 sequence: CASSLLAGTGYTF. For the CDR3, the DNA is TGTGCCAGCAGCTTACTGGCCGGGACAGGGTACACCTTC.

The chain is built from TRBV4-1 and TRBJ2-7, with 11 bases aligning to TRBD1. Germline values: CDR1 MGHRA, CDR2 YSYEKL. The CDR3 loop spans 16 amino acids. V shed 1 base and J 4 bases; nucleotides not matched to a gene: 6. CDR3 sequence: CASSQGAGQGGYEQYF. As DNA, the CDR3 is TGCGCCAGCAGCCAAGGCGCGGGACAGGGGGGATACGAGCAGTACTTC.

This clone was recorded a few times. This chain connects TRBV30 to TRBJ1-2; the D is unclear. Germline-derived CDR1 and CDR2 are GTSNPN and SVGIG (reference sequence). V lost 2 bases and J 8 bases, leaving 21 bases between the germline ends. This CDR3 is built from 15 residues. The CDR3 sequence is CAWSPNGVSLEGYTF. In nucleotides, the CDR3 is TGTGCCTGGAGTCCCAACGGGGTATCTCTAGAAGGCTACACCTTC.

This chain's CDR3 is CASSSNRVGGYTF. The CDR3 nucleotides read TGTGCCAGCAGCTCCAACAGGGTAGGAGGCTACACCTTC. The chain employs TRBV7-2 and TRBJ1-2; D may be TRBD1 (6 bases). Germline loops: CDR1 SGHTA, CDR2 FQGNSA. Between the trimmed V and J ends, which lost 4 bases and 8 bases, there was a span of 14 bases. The CDR3 loop spans 13 amino acids.

This clone was found a few times. J is TRBJ2-4 and V is TRBV7-8, with D perhaps TRBD1 (5 bases). CDR3 length: 17 amino acids. Deletions cut 0 bases from V and 1 base from J, with 13 bases between. Germline V gene sequence: CDR1 SGHVS, CDR2 FQNEAQ. CDR3 DNA: TGTGCCAGCAGCTTAGCGTTGCAGGGTGGGGCCAAAAACATTCAGTACTTC. It specifies CASSLALQGGAKNIQYF.

The chain has TRBV7-9 and TRBJ2-2; 14 bases are a match to TRBD2. From germline, CDR1 is SEHNR and CDR2 FQNEAQ (reference sequence). The junction had 5 bases not matched to a gene; V was cut back by 5 bases and J by 6 bases. The CDR3 contains 16 residues. The CDR3 here is CASSKTSGGASGELFF. The CDR3 DNA reads TGTGCCAGCAGCAAGACTAGCGGGGGGGCCTCCGGGGAGCTGTTTTTT. Full variable domain (outside the CDR3, taken from reference TRBV7-9 and TRBJ2-2): DTGVSQNPRHKITKRGQNVTFRCDPISEHNRLYWYRQTLGQGPEFLTYFQNEAQLEKSRLLSDRFSAERPKGSFSTLEIQRTEQGDSAMYLCASSKTSGGASGELFFGEGSRLTVL.

This chain joins TRBV4-3 and TRBJ1-1; D is undetermined. Germline CDR1 and CDR2: LGHNA and YSLEER. The CDR3 sequence is 15 residues long. The ends were cut back, 1 base at V and 1 base at J, with 10 bases in the middle. The CDR3 bases are TGCGCCAGCAGCCAAGGGGTCCTAGGGAACACTGAAGCTTTCTTT. Its protein product is CASSQGVLGNTEAFF.

V gene TRBV5-6 combines with J gene TRBJ1-1; 7 bases line up with TRBD1. The CDR3 loop spans 14 amino acids. Germline V gene sequence: CDR1 SGHDT, CDR2 YYEEEE. V lost 2 bases to trimming and J lost 4 bases; unmatched junction nucleotides: 5. The CDR3 protein is CASSFFGQVTEAFF. DNA for the CDR3: TGTGCCAGCAGCTTTTTTGGACAGGTCACTGAAGCTTTCTTT.

This chain uses TRBV6-1 with TRBJ1-1, with D possibly being TRBD1 (5 bases). The V end was cut by 8 bases, the J end by 5 bases, with 15 bases between. The germline V gene encodes CDR1 MNHNS and CDR2 SASEGT. The CDR3 covers 13 residues. CDR3 sequence (DNA): TGTGCCAGCTCGACGGGGCGGGGGACTGAAGCTTTCTTT. Amino acids: CASSTGRGTEAFF.

Only a few counts were recorded for this clone. This chain connects TRBV14 to TRBJ2-4, with D possibly matching TRBD2 (5 bases). CDR3 length: 14 residues. The germline CDR1 and CDR2 sequences are SGHDN and FVKESK. V lost 5 bases and J 7 bases, leaving 15 bases between the germline ends. In nucleotides, the CDR3 is TGTGCCAGCAGCTCCCCCCAAGGCGGGAACATTCAGTACTTC. Residues: CASSSPQGGNIQYF.

The V and J genes are TRBV7-2 and TRBJ1-2, with D possibly being TRBD1 (5 bases). Germline V gene sequence: CDR1 SGHTA, CDR2 FQGNSA. CDR3 length equals 14 residues. The V and J ends lost 7 bases and 4 bases respectively, with 16 bases between them. The CDR3 loop reads CASNSGRGAYGYTF. The CDR3 DNA reads as TGTGCCAGCAACTCAGGGCGCGGGGCCTATGGCTACACCTTC.

This sequence joins TRBV11-3 and TRBJ2-1; D possibly corresponds to TRBD1 (5 bases). This CDR3 is built from 13 residues. Germline V gives CDR1 SGHNT, CDR2 YENEEA. The V end was cut by 5 bases, the J end by 5 bases, with 10 bases between. CDR3 sequence (DNA): TGTGCCAGCAGCGAAGAAGGGGACAATGAGCAGTTCTTC. Residues: CASSEEGDNEQFF.

This clone showed up just a few times. V gene TRBV30 combines with J gene TRBJ2-1; possible D gene TRBD1, 5 bases. V lost 4 bases and J lost 0, with 10 bases in between. Germline V lookup: CDR1 GTSNPN, CDR2 SVGIG (reference sequence). This CDR3 region has 14 residues. In nucleotides, the CDR3 is TGTGCCTGGATGGACACCTTCTCCTACAATGAGCAGTTCTTC. This sequence encodes CAWMDTFSYNEQFF.

The chain couples TRBV29-1 to TRBJ2-7; 11 bases line up with TRBD1. The germline V gene encodes CDR1 SQVTM and CDR2 ANQGSEA. The junction had 0 bases not matched to a gene; V was cut back by 6 bases and J by 5 bases. The CDR3 is 11 amino acids. CDR3 nucleotide sequence: TGCAGCGTGGGACAGGGGGACGAGCAGTACTTC. As protein: CSVGQGDEQYF.

In its sample, this clone was seen once. The genes are TRBV27 and TRBJ1-3; possibly TRBD1 for D (5 bases). CDR1 and CDR2 (germline): MNHEY, SMNVEV (reference sequence). V lost 3 bases and J 4 bases, leaving 10 bases between the germline ends. CDR3 length: 14 residues. CDR3 nucleotides: TGTGCCAGCAGTTTCAGGGAGGGAGGAAACACCATATATTTT. Translated: CASSFREGGNTIYF.

V usage is TRBV30 and J usage is TRBJ1-5; D gene uncertain. Germline CDR1 reads GTSNPN; CDR2 reads SVGIG (reference sequence). V lost 4 bases and J lost 3, with 13 bases in between. The CDR3 has 14 residues. In DNA, the CDR3 is TGTGCCTGGAATCGTGGCCAAATCAATCAGCCCCAGCATTTT. This gives the protein CAWNRGQINQPQHF. Complete variable domain (other parts from reference TRBV30 and TRBJ1-5): SQTIHQWPATLVQPVGSPLSLECTVEGTSNPNLYWYRQAAGRGLQLLFYSVGIGQISSEVPQNLSASRPQDRQFILSSKKLLLSDSGFYLCAWNRGQINQPQHFGDGTRLSIL.

The chain is built from TRBV7-9 and TRBJ2-2, with 7 nucleotides matching TRBD1. The V gene's germline CDR1 is SEHNR and CDR2 FQNEAQ (reference sequence). CDR3 size: 15 residues. Unmatched junction bases numbered 7, after V lost 5 bases and J lost 4 bases. The CDR3 protein is CASSRTGPLTGELFF. The CDR3 DNA follows: TGTGCCAGCAGCCGGACAGGTCCCCTCACCGGGGAGCTGTTTTTT.

This clone showed up just once. This chain links TRBV10-3 with TRBJ2-1, with 9 bases fitting TRBD2. Germline V gene sequence: CDR1 ENHRY, CDR2 SYGVKD. V trimming: 4 bases; J trimming: 16 bases; junction bases outside the gene matches: 11. This CDR3 region has 13 residues. CDR3 in DNA: TGTGCCATCAGTGCCCTGGGAGCGGGGGGTAATTTCTTC. Translating gives CAISALGAGGNFF.